This T cell receptor beta chain is drawn from a study of blood T cell repertoires in COVID-19. Background on the study: Whether acute or convalescent, the COVID-19 samples came from the United States, Italy and Spain.

Per the germline V gene, CDR1 is LGHDT and CDR2 is YNNKEL (reference sequence). The V and J ends lost 4 bases and 1 base respectively, with 18 bases between them. This CDR3 is built from 17 residues. Sequencing was performed with immunoSEQ multiplex PCR; in TCRdb, only in-frame clones are kept and a portion is missing. The sample holds 200,000 to 300,000 clones; about nine tenths are singletons and the top ten take over 2%. The study assigned cohorts using participant-reported clinical history. V gene TRBV3-1 (or the pseudogene TRBV3-2) combines with J gene TRBJ2-3, with D possibly being TRBD2 (7 bases). The specimen sequenced was PBMCs or T cells enriched from blood (not recorded which). The receptor was isolated from a woman aged 18-29 years who had recovered from COVID-19. CDR3: CASSLLGGGVGTDTQYF. DNA of the CDR3: TGTGCCAGCAGCCTCCTAGGGGGGGGAGTAGGCACAGATACGCAGTATTTT.